The present entry profiles one T cell receptor (beta chain) with its context. No antigen is known for it. Profiling relied on immunoSEQ multiplex PCR, and the TCRdb table lists in-frame clones only, not all of them. The sample consists of about 40,000 clones, around 90% of them appearing once. The CDR3 is 17 amino acids. The V gene's germline CDR1 is SSHAT and CDR2 FNYEAQ (reference sequence). Between the trimmed V and J ends, which lost 1 base and 9 bases, there was a span of 19 bases. This sample is part of a study of brain T cells in children with intractable seizures. General study findings and limits: Patients' HCMV serostatus was unknown; virus specificity rests on CDR3 similarity alone.

Surgery cases with the highest brain T cell transcript signatures were chosen for sequencing. Pre-surgery treatment included at least one anti-epileptic drug. This sequence originates from a girl aged 2 to 10 with tuberous sclerosis and intractable seizures. The chain carries TRBV7-7 and TRBJ1-6, with D maybe TRBD1 (6 bases). The starting material was peripheral blood, obtained at surgery. This CDR3 reads CASSLEERDKSGSPLHF. As DNA, the CDR3 is TGTGCCAGCAGCTTAGAGGAACGGGACAAGTCGGGTTCACCCCTCCACTTT. Drawing the rest from reference TRBV7-7 and TRBJ1-6, the complete variable domain is GAGVSQSPRYKVTKRGQDVTLRCDPISSHATLYWYQQALGQGPEFLTYFNYEAQPDKSGLPSDRFSAERPEGSISTLTIQRTEQRDSAMYRCASSLEERDKSGSPLHFGNGTRLTVT.